This T cell receptor beta chain was captured in a study of CD8 T cells in Susac syndrome. After extraction with the RNeasy kit, roughly 0.45 to 1 ug of the RNA was reverse transcribed using random hexamers. TCRdb recomputed calls from the immunoSEQ multiplex PCR reads with MiXCR, one row per CDR3 protein. Of approximately 160,000 distinct CDR3 sequences in the sample, approximately 93% were seen once. The receptor was derived from a human donor with multiple sclerosis. Sequencing used CD4+ T cells from PBMCs.

The CDR3: CASSQEGFETGGFRANEQFF. The CDR3 DNA follows: TGCGCCAGCAGCCAAGAGGGTTTCGAGACAGGGGGCTTTCGGGCCAATGAGCAGTTCTTC. This rearrangement joins TRBV4-1 to TRBJ2-1; 10 bases fit TRBD1. CDR3 length: 20 residues. From germline, CDR1 is MGHRA and CDR2 YSYEKL. J gave up 6 bases and V 0 bases, and 17 bases lay outside the gene matches.